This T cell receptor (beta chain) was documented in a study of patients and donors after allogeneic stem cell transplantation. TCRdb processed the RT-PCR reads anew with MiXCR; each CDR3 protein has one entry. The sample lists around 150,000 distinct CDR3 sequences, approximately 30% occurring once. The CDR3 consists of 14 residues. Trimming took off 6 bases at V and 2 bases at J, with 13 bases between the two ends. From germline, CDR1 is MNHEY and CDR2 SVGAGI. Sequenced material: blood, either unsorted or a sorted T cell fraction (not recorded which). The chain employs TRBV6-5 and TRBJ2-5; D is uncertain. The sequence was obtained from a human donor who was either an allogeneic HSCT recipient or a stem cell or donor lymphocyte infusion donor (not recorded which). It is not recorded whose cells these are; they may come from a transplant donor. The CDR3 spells CASSLGPLQETQYF. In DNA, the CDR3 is TGTGCCAGCAGCTTAGGACCCCTACAAGAGACCCAGTACTTC.